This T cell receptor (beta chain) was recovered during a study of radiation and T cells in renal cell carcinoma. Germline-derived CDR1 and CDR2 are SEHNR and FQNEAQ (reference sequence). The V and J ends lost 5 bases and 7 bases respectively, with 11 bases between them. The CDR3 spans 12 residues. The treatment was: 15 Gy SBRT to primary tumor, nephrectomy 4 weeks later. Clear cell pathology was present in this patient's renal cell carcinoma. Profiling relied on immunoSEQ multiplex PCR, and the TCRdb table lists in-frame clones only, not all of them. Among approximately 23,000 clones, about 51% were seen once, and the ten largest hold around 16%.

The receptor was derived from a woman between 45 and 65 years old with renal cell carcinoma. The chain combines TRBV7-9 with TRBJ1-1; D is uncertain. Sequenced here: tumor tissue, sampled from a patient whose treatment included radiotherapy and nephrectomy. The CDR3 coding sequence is TGTGCCAGCAGCGCCGTTGCTGATGAAGCTTTCTTT. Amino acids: CASSAVADEAFF.